This T cell receptor beta chain was documented in a study of blood T cells in healthy people across ages. For the study at large: Per every two T cells, about one barcoded beta molecule was captured by template switching. General study points: Roughly linearly, TCR beta diversity per million T cells fell as age increased. Donors of long life had a larger count of naive CD4+ cells and greater diversity than aged donors.

For the second PCR, which ran for roughly 6 to 12 cycles, a sample-barcoded 5' primer and a J-beta primer mix were used. TCRdb reprocessed the 5' RACE reads with MiXCR, giving one entry per CDR3 protein. The table lists some 920,000 distinct CDR3 sequences, 51% of them singletons, with around 21% in the top ten. For this clonotype: Its target is unknown.

The TCR originated in a woman aged 55 to 70 in good health. The specimen was blood.

In DNA, the CDR3 is TGTGCCAGCAGCTTGGGGGGCGGCCCGGGAGATACGCAGTATTTT. Its translation: CASSLGGGPGDTQYF. The V gene is TRBV5-5, the J gene TRBJ2-3; possible D gene TRBD1, 5 bases. The CDR3 runs to 15 residues. CDR1 and CDR2 from the germline V gene are SGHKS and YYEKEE (reference sequence). The germline V and J ends were trimmed by 0 bases and 5 bases, with 13 bases remaining between them.